A single sample is the source of the 27 T cell receptor beta chains below, sequenced in a study of vaccination effects on CD4 cells after COVID-19. Within the ViraFEST assay, antigen-specific CD4+ T cells underwent expansion with viral peptide pools prior to sequencing. CD4+ T cell isolation took place after about nine days of culture. This individual tested PCR-positive for SARS-CoV-2 infection between March and December 2020. Profiled with immunoSEQ multiplex PCR; TCRdb holds only in-frame clones, not every one. Of around 46,000 clones listed, under 80% are singletons. These receptors' targets are unknown. Here the sequenced sample was CD4+ T cells from PBMCs cultured with a peptide pool, taken before COVID-19 vaccination. The receptors were sampled from a human donor who had a prior SARS-CoV-2 infection.

V and J are TRBV6-5 and TRBJ2-1; 7 nucleotides match TRBD2. There are 14 residues in the CDR3. The trim removed 10 bases at V and 5 bases at J, leaving 11 bases unmatched. Germline V lookup: CDR1 MNHEY, CDR2 SVGAGI. For the CDR3, the DNA is TGTGCCACCGAATCCGGGACTACGAACAATGAGCAGTTCTTC. It translates to CATESGTTNNEQFF.

The chain joins TRBV21-1 to TRBJ1-1; the table's D call TRBD1 went unverified against the DNA. TRBV21-1 is flagged as a pseudogene. This CDR3 is built from 14 residues. The CDR3 DNA reads TGTGCCAGCAGCAAAGACCTCAGGAACACTGAAGCTTTCTTT. It encodes CASSKDLRNTEAFF.

Only a few counts were recorded for this clone. The chain is built from TRBV19 and TRBJ1-4; D possibly corresponds to TRBD1 (6 bases). V shed 1 base and J shed 7 bases, with 10 bases lying between them. The CDR3 consists of 14 residues. Germline CDR1 reads LNHDA; CDR2 reads SQIVND (reference sequence). In nucleotides, the CDR3 is TGTGCCAGTAGTATAGGCAGGGGAAGTGAAAAACTGTTTTTT. Protein: CASSIGRGSEKLFF.

The chain combines TRBV4-3 with TRBJ1-5; no firm D call. V shed 3 bases and J shed 4 bases, with 10 bases lying between them. This CDR3 comprises 14 residues. Looked up from germline, CDR1 is LGHNA and CDR2 is YSLEER. As DNA, the CDR3 is TGCGCCAGCAGCCAGAGCTTCGGAAATCAGCCCCAGCATTTT. Protein: CASSQSFGNQPQHF.

The chain has TRBV5-4 and TRBJ2-5; 7 bases agree with TRBD2. The CDR3 is 15 residues long. CDR1 SGHNT and CDR2 YYREEE come from the germline V gene (reference sequence). The trim removed 0 bases at V and 7 bases at J, leaving 9 bases unmatched. CDR3 residues: CASSLAHGASGTQYF. CDR3 nucleotide sequence: TGTGCCAGCAGCTTGGCCCATGGGGCTAGCGGGACCCAGTACTTC. Variable domain in full (rest from reference TRBV5-4 and TRBJ2-5): ETGVTQSPTHLIKTRGQQVTLRCSSQSGHNTVSWYQQALGQGPQFIFQYYREEENGRGNFPPRFSGLQFPNYSSELNVNALELDDSALYLCASSLAHGASGTQYFGPGTRLLVL.

This chain uses TRBV5-4 with TRBJ2-7, with 12 bases identical to TRBD2. Germline CDR1 and CDR2: SGHNT and YYREEE (reference sequence). The V gene end was trimmed by 4 bases and the J gene end by 0 bases; junction bases not matched to a gene: 11. This CDR3 comprises 18 residues. The CDR3 DNA reads TGTGCCAGCAGCCGAGGACTAGCGGGGAGTGGAATCTCCTACGAGCAGTACTTC. Its protein product is CASSRGLAGSGISYEQYF.

This chain connects TRBV2 to TRBJ1-5, with D unresolved. In germline, CDR1 is SNHLY, CDR2 FYNNEI. Trimming shortened V by 6 bases and J by 4 bases, and 16 bases separated the two germline ends. The CDR3 contains 15 residues. CDR3 nucleotide sequence: TGTGCCAGCAGCCCGGACCTGGTTGTGAATCAGCCCCAGCATTTT. Its protein product is CASSPDLVVNQPQHF.

J is TRBJ1-1 and V is TRBV5-1; D uncertain. Germline CDR1 reads SGHRS; CDR2 reads YFSETQ. Deletions cut 4 bases from V and 0 bases from J, with 10 bases between. The length of the CDR3 is 14 residues. This CDR3 reads CASSLEVLNTEAFF. In nucleotides, the CDR3 is TGCGCCAGCAGCCTGGAGGTTCTGAACACTGAAGCTTTCTTT.

The V call is TRBV24-1, the J call TRBJ1-6, with D possibly being TRBD1 (5 bases). This CDR3 has 13 amino acids. V was clipped by 1 base and J by 9 bases, with 6 bases between them. The germline CDR1 and CDR2 sequences are KGHDR and SFDVKD. The CDR3 sequence: CATSDFQGSPLHF. The CDR3 coding sequence is TGTGCCACCAGTGATTTTCAGGGTTCACCCCTCCACTTT.

V is TRBV4-3 and J is TRBJ2-7, with 7 bases fitting TRBD1. Germline V lookup: CDR1 LGHNA, CDR2 YSLEER. V was clipped by 4 bases and J by 7 bases; unmatched bases: 22. The CDR3 covers 18 residues. The CDR3 loop reads CASSPRPPQGLPNWEQYF. The CDR3 region has the DNA TGCGCCAGCAGCCCACGTCCCCCACAGGGGCTCCCTAATTGGGAGCAGTACTTC.

This rearrangement joins TRBV29-1 to TRBJ2-6; D gene ambiguous. V lost 5 bases and J lost 1, with 6 bases in between. The CDR3 is 13 amino acids. CDR1 SQVTM and CDR2 ANQGSEA come from the germline V gene. CDR3 loop: CSVTLSGANVLTF. The CDR3 nucleotides read TGCAGCGTTACCTTATCTGGGGCCAACGTCCTGACTTTC. Full variable domain (outside the CDR3, taken from reference TRBV29-1 and TRBJ2-6): SAVISQKPSRDICQRGTSLTIQCQVDSQVTMMFWYRQQPGQSLTLIATANQGSEATYESGFVIDKFPISRPNLTFSTLTVSNMSPEDSSIYLCSVTLSGANVLTFGAGSRLTVL.

This chain uses TRBV5-4 with TRBJ2-3, with 10 bases matching TRBD2. Trimming at V came to 4 bases and at J to 6 bases, leaving 8 bases not matched to a gene. Looked up from germline, CDR1 is SGHNT and CDR2 is YYREEE (reference sequence). The CDR3 spans 15 residues. The CDR3 sequence: CASSSKTGLADTQYF. The CDR3, as DNA: TGTGCCAGCAGCAGCAAGACGGGACTAGCGGATACGCAGTATTTT.

The V gene is TRBV18, the J gene TRBJ2-1, with 12 bases lining up with TRBD1. Germline assignment: CDR1 KGHSH and CDR2 LQKENI. With V trimmed by 7 bases and J by 5 bases, 9 bases remained unmatched. This CDR3 is built from 16 residues. The CDR3, as DNA: TGTGCCAGCTACAGGGACAGGGGGCTTCCCAACAATGAGCAGTTCTTC. Translating gives CASYRDRGLPNNEQFF.

The J gene is TRBJ2-7, the V gene TRBV5-8; a weak D match, TRBD2 (6 bases). Germline V gene sequence: CDR1 SGHTS, CDR2 YDEGEE. The CDR3 length is 13 residues. V was cut by 7 bases and J by 6 bases, with 17 bases left in between. DNA for the CDR3: TGTGCCAGCGTAAGCCGGAGGGCCCTCGAGCAGTACTTC. Translation gives CASVSRRALEQYF.

This rearrangement joins TRBV19 to TRBJ2-1; 11 positions match TRBD2. The germline V gene has CDR1 LNHDA and CDR2 SQIVND (reference sequence). Unmatched junction bases numbered 5, after V lost 3 bases and J lost 7 bases. The CDR3 is 15 residues long. The CDR3 DNA sequence: TGTGCCAGTAGTATCGGTAGCGGGAGGGTTAATGAGCAGTTCTTC. Its protein is CASSIGSGRVNEQFF.

The chain uses TRBV24-1 and TRBJ1-6; the D gene is possibly TRBD1 (5 bases). The CDR3 length is 15 residues. Trimming left V 7 bases short and J 7 bases short, with 16 bases between. CDR1 and CDR2 (germline): KGHDR, SFDVKD. CDR3 sequence (DNA): TGTGCCACCAGGGGGTTGGGAGGGGCGAATTCACCCCTCCACTTT. Protein sequence: CATRGLGGANSPLHF.

This chain joins TRBV20-1 and TRBJ1-2; unclear D gene. The CDR3 runs to 10 residues. Trimming pared 6 bases from V and 8 bases from J, leaving 10 bases between. CDR1 and CDR2 (germline): DFQATT, SNEGSKA (reference sequence). The CDR3 DNA follows: TGCAGTGCACGGATGGGGGGCTACACCTTC. As protein: CSARMGGYTF.

This clone was picked up one time. The rearrangement links TRBV7-3 to TRBJ2-1; TRBD2 aligns across 13 bases. V lost 4 bases to trimming and J lost 0 bases; unmatched junction nucleotides: 6. Per the germline V gene, CDR1 is SGHTA and CDR2 is FQGTGA. This CDR3 spans 18 amino acids. The CDR3 spells CASSSGLAGINSYNEQFF. In DNA, the CDR3 is TGTGCCAGCAGCTCGGGACTAGCGGGGATTAACTCCTACAATGAGCAGTTCTTC.

The chain recombines TRBV19 with TRBJ1-5; D ambiguous. CDR1 and CDR2 from the germline V gene are LNHDA and SQIVND (reference sequence). Trimming took 7 bases from V and 2 from J, leaving 15 bases between them. The CDR3 is 15 residues long. The chain's CDR3 is CASTKEVFGNQPQHF. The CDR3, as DNA: TGTGCCAGTACCAAGGAGGTATTTGGCAATCAGCCCCAGCATTTT.

This clone was seen once. The V gene is TRBV10-3, the J gene TRBJ2-5; D is uncertain. Germline CDR1 is ENHRY and CDR2 is SYGVKD. The CDR3 loop spans 13 amino acids. V was cut by 4 bases and J by 2 bases, with 8 bases left in between. The CDR3 DNA reads as TGTGCCATCAGTGGCCCGGATCAAGAGACCCAGTACTTC. Translating it yields CAISGPDQETQYF.

The chain has TRBV3-1 (or the pseudogene TRBV3-2) and TRBJ1-1, with D perhaps matching TRBD1 (5 bases). CDR1 is LGHDT, CDR2 YNNKEL, per germline (reference sequence). V lost 2 bases and J 0 bases, leaving 7 bases between the germline ends. CDR3 length equals 14 residues. The DNA for the CDR3 is TGTGCCAGCAGCCAACAGGGACTGAACACTGAAGCTTTCTTT. Its translation: CASSQQGLNTEAFF.

The chain carries TRBV27 and TRBJ1-1; no reliable D call. The CDR3 has 15 amino acids. Per germline, CDR1 MNHEY and CDR2 SMNVEV (reference sequence). Between the trimmed V and J ends, which lost 2 bases and 1 base, there was a span of 11 bases. CDR3 sequence reads: CASSLDPLTNTEAFF. The CDR3 DNA reads TGTGCCAGCAGTTTAGATCCCTTGACGAACACTGAAGCTTTCTTT.

The chain employs TRBV5-4 and TRBJ1-6; 8 bases fit TRBD1. The CDR3 covers 14 residues. J was trimmed by 8 bases and V by 3 bases; bases with no gene match: 4. CDR1 and CDR2 from the germline V gene are SGHNT and YYREEE (reference sequence). CDR3: CASSWGQADSPLHF. The DNA of the CDR3 is TGTGCCAGCAGCTGGGGACAGGCGGATTCACCCCTCCACTTT.

In this sample, this clone turned up a few times. The genes are TRBV7-2 and TRBJ1-1; D call uncertain. Trimming removed 4 bases from V and 1 base from J, with 4 bases in between. Germline V gene sequence: CDR1 SGHTA, CDR2 FQGNSA. CDR3 size: 12 residues. The CDR3 sequence is CASSYPNTEAFF. CDR3 DNA: TGTGCCAGCAGCTATCCGAACACTGAAGCTTTCTTT. The whole variable domain, remainder taken from reference TRBV7-2 and TRBJ1-1, is GAGVSQSPSNKVTEKGKDVELRCDPISGHTALYWYRQSLGQGLEFLIYFQGNSAPDKSGLPSDRFSAERTGGSVSTLTIQRTQQEDSAVYLCASSYPNTEAFFGQGTRLTVV.

J is TRBJ1-1 and V is TRBV7-2; no clear D gene. The CDR3 is made up of 13 amino acids. The germline V and J ends were trimmed by 1 base and 1 base, with 4 bases remaining between them. CDR1 is SGHTA and CDR2 is FQGNSA in the germline V gene. The CDR3 protein is CASSLVANTEAFF. The CDR3 nucleotides read TGTGCCAGCAGCTTAGTAGCGAACACTGAAGCTTTCTTT.

The gene calls are TRBV20-1 and TRBJ2-7; a possible D gene is TRBD1 (6 bases). CDR3 length equals 14 residues. In germline, CDR1 is DFQATT, CDR2 SNEGSKA (reference sequence). The V end lost 3 bases, the J end lost 2 bases, and 14 bases lay between the germline ends. This CDR3 reads CSASPRDTPYEQYF. The DNA of the CDR3 is TGCAGTGCTAGTCCCCGGGACACCCCCTACGAGCAGTACTTC.

The V and J genes are TRBV7-9 and TRBJ1-1; no reliable D call. Germline V gene data show CDR1 as SEHNR and CDR2 as FQNEAQ (reference sequence). The germline V and J ends were trimmed by 5 bases and 1 base, with 11 bases remaining between them. This CDR3 is built from 14 residues. This CDR3 is CASSPVHRNTEAFF. In DNA form, the CDR3 reads TGTGCCAGCAGCCCAGTACATAGGAACACTGAAGCTTTCTTT.